Listed below are T cell receptor beta chains from one sample, sequenced in a study of T-cell memory formation after mild COVID-19. TCRdb reprocessed the 5' RACE reads via MiXCR and lists one record per CDR3 protein. The sample has 240,000 or so distinct CDR3 sequences, more than 8% seen once; the top ten hold around 21%. The source material was PBMCs or a T cell subset sorted from them (not recorded which). Every receptor here comes from a man younger than 35 who had mild COVID-19 (a few samples of this study predate the infection). Cell type and time point are not known. CDR3s include the opening cysteine and the closing phenylalanine or tryptophan. A D gene is named only where the DNA matches it firmly. Part of the rows lack a size; the others show once, few, many or a class for expanded clones.

j_gene,abundance,d_gene,v_gene,CDR3nt,CDR3aa
TRBJ1-5,many,NA,TRBV12-3/TRBV12-4,TGTGCCAGCAGTTCACAGGGTCAGCCCCAGCATTTT,CASSSQGQPQHF
TRBJ1-1,few,TRBD1,TRBV29-1,TGCAGCGTCGGGACAGGCACTGAAGCTTTCTTT,CSVGTGTEAFF
TRBJ1-5,few,NA,TRBV19,TGTGCCAGTAGTTCCTATGGCAATCAGCCCCAGCATTTT,CASSSYGNQPQHF
TRBJ2-1,few,TRBD2,TRBV4-3,TGCGCCAGCAGCCAAGTGGGGACTAGCGGGGGGCTGCGGTTCTTC,CASSQVGTSGGLRFF
TRBJ2-1,NA,NA,TRBV5-1,TGCGCCAGCCATACCCCTGCGACACCTTACAATGAGCAGTTCTTC,CASHTPATPYNEQFF
TRBJ1-1,NA,NA,TRBV6-1,TGTGCCAGCTCTAGCGTCACTGAAGCTTTCTTT,CASSSVTEAFF
TRBJ1-5,few,TRBD1,TRBV5-1,TGCGCCAGCAGCTTGGAGGGGGCCAGCAATCAGCCCCAGCATTTT,CASSLEGASNQPQHF
TRBJ2-5,NA,NA,TRBV6-5,TGTGCCAGCAGTTACCGTCGGGGGAGCCACCAAGAGACCCAGTACTTC,CASSYRRGSHQETQYF
TRBJ2-1,NA,NA,TRBV2,TGTGCCAGCAGTTGGGACATGAGCTCCTACAATGAGCAGTTCTTC,CASSWDMSSYNEQFF
TRBJ1-2,few,TRBD1,TRBV6-5,TGTGCCAGCCAGGGGGACAAAGGCGGCTACACCTTC,CASQGDKGGYTF
TRBJ2-6,NA,TRBD2,TRBV7-9,TGTGCCAGCAGCAGACTAGCGGGCCCCTCTGGGGCCAACGTCCTGACTTTC,CASSRLAGPSGANVLTF
TRBJ1-5,NA,NA,TRBV18,TGTGCCAGCTCTCCGGGGATGACAGGTTATAGCAATCAGCCCCAGCATTTT,CASSPGMTGYSNQPQHF
TRBJ1-4,few,NA,TRBV7-2,TGTGCCAGCAGCCTTGGTAATGAAAAACTGTTTTTT,CASSLGNEKLFF
TRBJ1-5,few,NA,TRBV28,TGTGCCAGCAGTTTATGGGGATATAGCAATCAGCCCCAGCATTTT,CASSLWGYSNQPQHF
TRBJ2-5,few,NA,TRBV15,TGTGCCACCAGCAGAGGCCCAGGGGTAGAAGAGACCCAGTACTTC,CATSRGPGVEETQYF
TRBJ1-2,NA,NA,TRBV7-2,TGTGCCAGCAGCTTTAATTACGCCCGAGGCTATGGCTACACCTTC,CASSFNYARGYGYTF
TRBJ2-5,NA,TRBD1,TRBV5-1,TGCGCCAGCAGCTTTGCCGGGACAGAAGAGACCCAGTACTTC,CASSFAGTEETQYF
TRBJ2-3,few,TRBD1,TRBV6-2/TRBV6-3,TGTGCCAGCCAAACAGGGGTTTCTAGCACAGATACGCAGTATTTT,CASQTGVSSTDTQYF
TRBJ1-1,NA,NA,TRBV7-9,TGTGCCACCCGACGGGTTCTGGGGACTGAAGCTTTCTTT,CATRRVLGTEAFF
TRBJ2-5,many,NA,TRBV7-3,TGTGCCAGCAGCTCCACCGGAGGCTTAGAGACCCAGTACTTC,CASSSTGGLETQYF
TRBJ1-1,few,NA,TRBV29-1,TGCAGCGTCCCAGCGGGGGGGAGCGAAGCTTTCTTT,CSVPAGGSEAFF
TRBJ2-1,NA,TRBD2,TRBV7-3,TGTGCCAGCAGCACAACTAGCGGATCCTACAATGAGCAGTTCTTC,CASSTTSGSYNEQFF
TRBJ1-5,few,TRBD1,TRBV12-3/TRBV12-4,TGTGCCAGCACCCAGGGGGGGGATCAGCCCCAGCATTTT,CASTQGGDQPQHF
TRBJ2-2,NA,TRBD1,TRBV3-1,TGTGCCAGCAGCCAAGGTACAGGGGGAGACGGGGAGCTGTTTTTT,CASSQGTGGDGELFF
TRBJ1-1,few,TRBD1,TRBV4-3,TGCGCCAGCAGCCAGGACAGGGGGGTGCGGACTGAAGCTTTCTTT,CASSQDRGVRTEAFF
TRBJ2-5,few,TRBD2,TRBV20-1,TGCAGTGCTAGTCTCCTAGCGGGAAAAGAGACCCAGTACTTC,CSASLLAGKETQYF
TRBJ2-7,NA,NA,TRBV7-9,TGTGCCAGCAGCTCTGACAGTGCGATTCCATACGAGCAGTACTTC,CASSSDSAIPYEQYF
TRBJ2-7,few,TRBD2,TRBV12-3/TRBV12-4,TGTGCCAGCAGCCATAGCGGGGGCCCAAGGGGGCAGTACTTC,CASSHSGGPRGQYF
TRBJ1-3,NA,NA,TRBV4-1,TGCGCCAGCAGCCAAGATGGAGATTCCTCTGGAAACACCATATATTTT,CASSQDGDSSGNTIYF
TRBJ2-1,many,NA,TRBV4-3,TGCGCCAGCAGCCAAGAAAGGGGCCAGGGAGCATACAATGAGCAGTTCTTC,CASSQERGQGAYNEQFF
TRBJ1-1,few,TRBD1,TRBV5-1,TGCGCCAGCAGCTTGTCGGGACAGGGTGTTGAAGCTTTCTTT,CASSLSGQGVEAFF
TRBJ2-3,NA,TRBD2,TRBV5-1,TGCGCCAGCAGCGGTAGCGGGGGGTGGACAGATACGCAGTATTTT,CASSGSGGWTDTQYF
TRBJ2-1,NA,NA,TRBV24-1,TGTGCCACCAGTGATCCCCTACGGGTCGAGCAGTTCTTC,CATSDPLRVEQFF